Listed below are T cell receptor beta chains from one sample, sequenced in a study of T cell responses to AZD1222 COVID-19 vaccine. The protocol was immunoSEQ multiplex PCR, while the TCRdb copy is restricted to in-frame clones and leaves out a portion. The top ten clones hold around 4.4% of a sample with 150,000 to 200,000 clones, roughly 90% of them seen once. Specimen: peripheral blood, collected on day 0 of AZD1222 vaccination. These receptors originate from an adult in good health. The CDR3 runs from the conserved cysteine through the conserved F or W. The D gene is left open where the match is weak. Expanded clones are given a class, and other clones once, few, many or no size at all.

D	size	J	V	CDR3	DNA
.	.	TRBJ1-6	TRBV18	CASALPGSSYNSPLHF	TGTGCCAGCGCCTTACCAGGGAGCTCCTATAATTCACCCCTCCACTTT
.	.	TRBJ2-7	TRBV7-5	CARRPVRDGTFLRSYEQYF	TGTGCCAGAAGGCCGGTTCGGGACGGGACTTTCCTACGCTCCTACGAGCAGTACTTC
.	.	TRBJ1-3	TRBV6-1	CASSEYSGNTIYF	TGTGCCAGCAGTGAGTACTCTGGAAACACCATATATTTT
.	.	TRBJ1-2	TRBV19	CASNPRWAGNYGYTF	TGTGCCAGTAATCCCCGCTGGGCAGGGAACTATGGCTACACCTTC
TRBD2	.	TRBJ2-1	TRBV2	CATSTSGRANEQFF	TGTGCCACTTCGACTAGCGGGAGGGCAAATGAGCAGTTCTTC
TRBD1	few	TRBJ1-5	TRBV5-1	CASSFYDREDQPQHF	TGCGCCAGCAGCTTTTACGACAGGGAGGATCAGCCCCAGCATTTT
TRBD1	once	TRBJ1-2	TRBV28	CASSPPQGASSNYGYTF	TGTGCCAGCAGTCCGCCACAGGGGGCAAGCTCTAACTATGGCTACACCTTC
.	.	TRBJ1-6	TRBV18	CASSRNPGLRNSPLHF	TGTGCCAGCTCACGAAACCCGGGACTTAGGAATTCACCCCTCCACTTT
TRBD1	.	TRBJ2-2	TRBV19	CASTQGQGATGELFF	TGTGCCAGTACCCAAGGACAGGGTGCCACCGGGGAGCTGTTTTTT
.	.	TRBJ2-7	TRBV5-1	CASSASPTEPLYEQYF	TGCGCCAGCAGCGCTAGCCCCACTGAGCCTTTGTACGAGCAGTACTTC
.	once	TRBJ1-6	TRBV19	CATQGTAYNSPLHF	TGTGCCACCCAAGGTACAGCCTATAATTCACCCCTCCACTTT